These 3 T cell receptor beta chains share one sample of origin, sequenced in a study of T cell responses to AZD1222 COVID-19 vaccine. Sequenced by immunoSEQ multiplex PCR; TCRdb stores in-frame clones only, minus some. Of about 66,000 clones in the sample, 80% to 95% are singletons; the top ten hold roughly 6.7%. Sequenced here: peripheral blood, sampled 28 days after the second dose of the MenACWY control vaccine. These receptors were taken from an adult who received the MenACWY meningococcal vaccine as a control.

This chain uses TRBV19 with TRBJ1-2, with D uncertain. CDR3 length: 17 residues. Per the germline V gene, CDR1 is LNHDA and CDR2 is SQIVND (reference sequence). The V end lost 5 bases, the J end lost 6 bases, and 25 bases lay between the germline ends. CDR3 in DNA: TGTGCCAGTAGTTCACGATCCCGCCGTGCGTTCGGAGATGGCTACACCTTC. The encoded protein is CASSSRSRRAFGDGYTF.

The chain joins TRBV9 to TRBJ2-1, with TRBD2 identical over 9 bases. CDR1 is SGDLS and CDR2 is YYNGEE in the germline V gene. The CDR3 runs to 15 residues. Germline trimming cut 0 bases from V and 4 bases from J; bases unmatched to any gene: 2. The DNA for the CDR3 is TGTGCCAGCAGCGTAGAGACTAGCGGTTACAATGAGCAGTTCTTC. Translating it yields CASSVETSGYNEQFF.

The chain employs TRBV12-3 or TRBV12-4 and TRBJ1-1; D is undetermined. The CDR3 has 13 residues. The germline V and J ends were trimmed by 6 bases and 0 bases, with 8 bases remaining between them. The CDR3 nucleotides read TGTGCCAGCAGCACCTGGATGAACACTGAAGCTTTCTTT. Residues: CASSTWMNTEAFF.